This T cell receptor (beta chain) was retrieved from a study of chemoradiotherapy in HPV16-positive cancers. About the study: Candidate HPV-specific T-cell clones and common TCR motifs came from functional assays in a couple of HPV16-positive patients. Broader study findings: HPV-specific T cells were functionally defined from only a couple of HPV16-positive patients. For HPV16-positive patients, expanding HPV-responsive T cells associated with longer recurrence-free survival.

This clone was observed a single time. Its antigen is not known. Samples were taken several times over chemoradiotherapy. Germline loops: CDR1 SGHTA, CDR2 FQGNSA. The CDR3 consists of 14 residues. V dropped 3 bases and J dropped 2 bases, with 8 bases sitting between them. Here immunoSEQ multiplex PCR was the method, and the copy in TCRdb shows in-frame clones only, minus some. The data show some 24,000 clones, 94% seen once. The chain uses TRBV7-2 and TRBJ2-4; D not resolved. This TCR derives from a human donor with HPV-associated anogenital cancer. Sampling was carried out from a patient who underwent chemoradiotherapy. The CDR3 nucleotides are TGTGCCAGCAGCTTTGGGATTACCAAAAACATTCAGTACTTC. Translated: CASSFGITKNIQYF.